This T cell receptor beta chain was sequenced for a study of T cells in Graves' hyperthyroidism and ophthalmopathy (dated by TCRdb to between 2018 and 2021). Regarding the complete study: Peripheral blood samples were taken at the time of initial diagnosis, prior to any treatment. An independent validation cohort of around 19 hyperthyroidism patients and about 16 patients who later progressed to ophthalmopathy tested prospective prediction of ophthalmopathy. TCR Vbeta CDR3 sequencing of approximately 140 peripheral blood samples (more than 40 ophthalmopathy, 75 to 85 hyperthyroidism and some 17 progressor patients) is reported in the paper. After blood sampling, hyperthyroidism patients were treated with methimazole at a starting dose of 30 mg daily, and ophthalmopathy patients were treated with high-dose intravenous methylprednisolone. For training and testing, the 100 or so patients in the discovery cohort were randomly divided in a 7:3 ratio. Thyroid tissue and blood T-cell repertoires from about six Graves' hyperthyroidism patients were also compared in the study. A discovery cohort of roughly 100 patients, 43 with Graves' ophthalmopathy and roughly 59 with stable Graves' hyperthyroidism, was used to find distinguishing TCR V-J signatures. Results the study describes overall, beyond this receptor: Ophthalmopathy was separated from stable hyperthyroidism by a 13 V-J signature model, with about 88% sensitivity and about 84% specificity obtained in cross-validation and 80%/75% obtained in testing. Most expanded thyroid clonotypes (frequency above 0.001) were also detected in blood, suggesting blood repertoires may reflect thyroid immune responses. Sample size was not statistically predetermined, and blinding of investigators to group allocation was not performed. In validation, the model predicted progression to ophthalmopathy with 55% to 71% sensitivity and about 73% specificity, a median of approximately 6.5 months before onset.

Moderately to severely active disease, a Clinical Activity Score of at least 3, a NOSPECS grade of at least 4, and a duration under 3 months were present in ophthalmopathy patients. The study excluded patients with uncontrolled infections, other autoimmune diseases, pregnancy or lactation. Diagnoses were established on the basis of clinical symptoms, serum thyroxine and TRAb, thyroid ultrasound, and orbital computed tomography. PBMCs were isolated from 7.5 to 10 ml of fresh peripheral blood by Ficoll-Paque density gradient centrifugation. Total RNA was extracted with Trizol reagent, and quality was checked on an Agilent 2100 Bioanalyzer. The sample holds many counts of this clonotype. Its binding antigen is unknown. The record has no base qualities; no much larger clone is one base away. From its cysteine to its phenylalanine, the CDR3 spans 14 amino acids. Just the 42-base CDR3 DNA is kept, in frame starting at base 1. The trim is 3 bases for V and 4 bases for J, with a gap of 12 bases between the germline ends. CDR1 and CDR2 (LGHDT, YNNKEL) derive from the germline V gene (reference sequence).

TCR beta CDR3 regions were amplified from RNA transcripts. The first round of RT-PCR for the TCR CDR3 was performed with the HTBI primer set and the Qiagen OneStep RT-PCR kit. Libraries were constructed in a second round of multiplex PCR, after which size selection and purification were carried out. Libraries were sequenced paired-end with 100 bp reads on an Illumina HiSeq2000. In the authors' own workflow: SOAPnuke was used to process the raw data, throwing out any read that contained adapters or uncalled bases, had a mean Phred below 15, or lacked an exact constant-primer or identifier match. COPE v1.2.5 was used to merge the high-quality paired reads, and each unique nucleotide sequence was defined as a clonotype. Clonotypes were aligned to IMGT TRBV, TRBD and TRBJ reference segments using MiTCR v1.1. The analysis included only V-J combinations with a frequency above 0.0001, which together covered 99.2% of the repertoires. A TCS score was defined as the ratio between F50 (clonal expansion) and ExV (chaos), using BLOSUM62-based TCRdist between CDR3 peptides within each V-J. Welch's t-statistics and random forest reduced fewer than 600 V-J features to 10 to 15, which were used in a naive Bayes classifier (R e1071). TCRdb ran its own pipeline on the public reads, namely fastp trimming at Q25 and MiXCR clone calling, and kept in-frame beta chains. Rows are combined by CDR3 protein, so each entry shows the most common genes and DNA. V and J calls and clone size were set by TCRdb, not the authors. This sample gives about 640,000 distinct CDR3 sequences in total; approximately 15% of them show up just once. The ten largest clones take up approximately 12% of the sample.

Recombination connected TRBV3-1 to TRBJ1-1, and TRBD1 may be the D gene, going by 6 matching bases. The sequencing input was blood. This clonotype was obtained from a woman between 50 and 59 years old with Graves' ophthalmopathy. The nucleotides are TGTGCCAGCAGCCAGAGGGGGTCGGGCACTGAAGCTTTCTTT. Its translation is CASSQRGSGTEAFF.